This T cell receptor (beta chain) is from a study of shared clonotypes between healthy human individuals (dated by TCRdb to 2018 to 2020). Some background on the complete study: A couple of women and a few men aged 18 to 49 years were included in the cohort. To increase sequencing depth and limit assay-specific biases, TCR repertoire library preparation and sequencing were carried out by different laboratories using diverse techniques. For each donor, CD4 naive and CD4 memory were each run on three plates, CD8 naive on two plates, and CD8 memory on one plate. Blood TCR repertoires of four to six healthy adults were deeply sequenced to estimate repertoire size and the extent of clonotype sharing between individuals. Leukapheresis yielded between about 0.8 and 9.5 billion PBMCs per donor. The study at large found these results: Pairwise subsampling led to the expectation that sequencing depth would affect the degree of clonotype sharing among donors. Sampling was restricted to blood, and TCR repertoires in tissues likely differ from the TCR repertoires found in blood. When several donors were compared, the shared fraction of clonotypes was 5% to 6.5% for naive CD4, about 4% for naive CD8, about 2.5% for memory CD4, and approximately 0.4% for memory CD8. The genetic and exposure-history diversity represented was limited by the small number of donors. Even with the large sequencing depth, rarefaction of the sorted-subset datasets indicated that sequencing was incomplete. Larger estimated clonotype richness was generally found for naive subsets than for memory subsets. Higher generation probabilities were observed for clonotypes shared by all four sorted-subset donors than for non-shared clonotypes.

In the case of this clone: What this receptor recognizes is not known. The input lacks base qualities; no much larger clone sits a single base away.

The CDR3 numbers 12 residues from cysteine through phenylalanine. Kept here is only the CDR3 DNA, which spans 36 bases and is read in frame from base 1. CD8 naive samples were obtained by positive selection for CCR7 among CD45RO-negative cells, yielding a CD45RA+CCR7+ population from which TemRA cells were excluded. The donors were healthy, HIV-negative adults with no recently reported acute infections or vaccinations. All donors were Caucasian adults living in Nashville, Tennessee, USA. After blood collection by leukapheresis, PBMCs were isolated using Ficoll-Histopaque density gradient centrifugation and then cryopreserved in the vapor phase of liquid nitrogen. Analytical flow cytometry was used to check the purity and quantity of every magnetically sorted T cell population. From each sorted fraction, genomic DNA was isolated and quantified by UV absorbance on a Nanodrop 2000c. TCR CDR3 regions were amplified from genomic DNA by multiplex PCR using the deep immunoSEQ assay. Genomic DNA extracted from each cell subset was distributed evenly over all wells of several immunoSEQ 96-well plates, and each plate served as one replicate. For sorted subsets, 200 to 250 ng genomic DNA, equal to about 30,000 T cell genomes, was loaded into each replicate PCR. Purified libraries were measured with a Qubit 3.0 fluorometer, size-checked on a Bioanalyzer 2100, and measured again with the KAPA Library Quantification kit. Every immunoSEQ 96-well plate was sequenced on a separate single-read 150-cycle Illumina NextSeq 550 flow cell. Turning to the authors' computational methods: The immunoSEQ output contained only junctional sequences without quality scores, so filtering could not match that applied to full-length reads. Sequences were annotated with PyIR, a Python wrapper for IgBLAST v1.9, and V/J genes and CDR3 were assigned using IMGT germline references. Reads were filtered out if the reads had weak V/J assignments (E-value above 1e-6), no CDR3, stop codons, out-of-frame junctions, or ambiguous translated residues. A V3J clonotype was defined by an identical inferred V gene, J gene, and CDR3 amino acid sequence. To compute the percentage overlap between repertoires, the number of shared unique clonotypes was divided by the size of the smaller repertoire. Repertoire richness was assessed with RTK rarefaction, the Chao1 estimator, and Recon v2.1 estimates of unobserved clonotypes. Generation probabilities for all TCRbeta clonotypes obtained by the gDNA method from several donors were computed using OLGA. The source is immuneACCESS, and TCRdb retained only in-frame sequences with V and J called. Part of the clones is not carried over; for the studies checked, unresolved V genes explain less than half of this, and the remainder is unexplained. The V and J calls and clone size are taken from that table; D and trimming were inferred from the DNA. Counted in this sample were hundreds of thousands of clones; about 96% of them appeared once. The top ten hold 0.11% of the sample.

The specimen sequenced was naive CD8+ T cells sorted from blood. The label giving this sample's cell subset or site can be read as: CD45RA+CCR7+. The chain was built from TRBV21-1 and TRBJ2-2. TRBV21-1 is a pseudogene. This sequence originates from a woman aged 30 to 39 in good health. The CDR3: CASSSHPRELFF. The nucleotides read TGTGCCAGCAGCAGCCACCCCCGGGAGCTGTTTTTT.